The entry below gives a single T cell receptor (beta chain) sequence along with its context. Its antigen is not identified. These data belong to a study of OX40 agonist ivuxolimab in advanced cancers. About the research overall: Patients in dose escalation had liver, melanoma, kidney or head and neck cancers. Study-wide results and caveats: The expanded peripheral T cells' antigen specificity was not determined.

Assay used: immunoSEQ multiplex PCR; TCRdb lists only in-frame clones, some missing. This table has more than 20,000 clones, approximately 73% appearing once. The CDR3 runs 12 residues. The germline V and J ends were trimmed by 4 bases and 5 bases, with 8 bases remaining between them. Germline CDR1 and CDR2: MGHDK and SYGVNS. The chain carries TRBV25-1 and TRBJ1-1; tentative D call: TRBD1 (5 bases). The sequencing here drew on CD4+ or CD8+ T cells sorted from blood, taken in a trial of the OX40 agonist ivuxolimab. This receptor was identified in an adult with an advanced solid tumor such as melanoma, head and neck, liver or kidney cancer. CDR3 region: CASSAGWTEAFF. The CDR3 coding sequence is TGTGCCAGCAGTGCAGGGTGGACTGAAGCTTTCTTT.